This TCR beta chain comes out of a study of shared clonotypes between healthy human individuals. The assay was immunoSEQ multiplex PCR, and TCRdb's table has in-frame clones only and misses some. This sample has about 2.2 million clones; under 95% occur once, and the top ten carry around 1.7%. In the naive CD8 group, cells lacked CD45RO and were positively selected for CCR7, so terminally differentiated effector memory CD45RA+ cells were left out. Between the trimmed V and J ends, which lost 1 base and 8 bases, there was a span of 14 bases. The CDR3 contains 15 residues. Per the germline V gene, CDR1 is MGHRA and CDR2 is YSYEKL.

This clonotype originated in a man younger than 30 in good health. Some clones in this sample may be carry-over from other donors' samples. This chain links TRBV4-1 with TRBJ1-4; D might be TRBD1 (5 bases). The sequenced material came from naive CD8+ T cells from PBMCs. The chain's CDR3 is CASSQVQRGWEKLFF. CDR3 nucleotide sequence: TGCGCCAGCAGCCAAGTGCAACGGGGGTGGGAAAAACTGTTTTTT.